The clone carrying this T cell receptor beta chain has at least ten counts. Antigen unknown. TCRdb redid the calling of the multiplex PCR reads with MiXCR, one entry per CDR3 protein. Here the sample spans some 120,000 distinct CDR3 sequences, less than 20% being singletons. Germline lookup yields CDR1 DFQATT and CDR2 SNEGSKA (reference sequence). The CDR3 has 18 residues. Trimming removed 2 bases from V and 6 bases from J; junction bases left unmatched: 11. This specimen belongs to a study of breast tumors, draining lymph nodes, adjacent tissues. Axillary draining lymph nodes of breast cancer patients supplied the node samples. Study-wide results and limits: The data were judged consistent with most tumor T cells coming from lymph node and expanding in tumor.

The chain uses TRBV20-1 and TRBJ2-3; TRBD2 matches 16 bases. The sequence derives from a female donor with breast cancer. Some clones in this sample may be carry-over from other donors' samples. Specimen: axillary lymph node tissue. The CDR3 sequence is CSARLVVGLAGGRDTQYF. In DNA form, the CDR3 reads TGCAGTGCTAGATTGGTCGTGGGACTAGCGGGAGGGAGGGATACGCAGTATTTT.